This T cell receptor beta chain emerged from a study of blood T cell repertoires in COVID-19. The protocol was immunoSEQ multiplex PCR, while the TCRdb copy is restricted to in-frame clones and leaves out a portion. The sample consists of 70,000 or so clones, 70% to 75% of them appearing once. Germline trimming cut 7 bases from V and 2 bases from J; bases unmatched to any gene: 10. CDR1 is GTSNPN, CDR2 SVGIG, per germline (reference sequence). The length of the CDR3 is 15 residues. This sequence joins TRBV30 and TRBJ2-7; 11 bases map to TRBD2. Specimen: peripheral blood. This clonotype was sampled from a woman between 65 and 79 years old with acute or convalescent COVID-19. CDR3 DNA sequence: TGTGCCTCCACCCAACTAGCGGGAGCCGCCTACGAGCAGTACTTC. This sequence encodes CASTQLAGAAYEQYF.